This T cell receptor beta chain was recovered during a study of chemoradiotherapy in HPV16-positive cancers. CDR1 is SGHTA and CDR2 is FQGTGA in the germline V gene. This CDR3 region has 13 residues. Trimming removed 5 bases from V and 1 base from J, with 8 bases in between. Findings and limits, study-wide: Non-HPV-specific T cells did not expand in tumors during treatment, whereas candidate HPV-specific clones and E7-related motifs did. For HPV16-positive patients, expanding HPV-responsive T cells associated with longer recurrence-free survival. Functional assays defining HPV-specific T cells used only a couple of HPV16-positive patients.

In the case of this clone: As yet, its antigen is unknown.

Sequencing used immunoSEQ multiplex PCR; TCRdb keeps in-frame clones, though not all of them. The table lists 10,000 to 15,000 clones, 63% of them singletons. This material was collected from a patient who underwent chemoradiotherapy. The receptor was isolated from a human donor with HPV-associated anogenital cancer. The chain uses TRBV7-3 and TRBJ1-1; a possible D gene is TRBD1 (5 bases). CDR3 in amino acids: CASSRQPNTEAFF. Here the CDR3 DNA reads TGTGCCAGCAGCCGACAGCCGAACACTGAAGCTTTCTTT.